The sequence of this T cell receptor (beta chain) was determined in a study of blood T cell repertoires in COVID-19. Authors' methods: By means of reference gene primer amplification, nucleated cell counts were estimated. The repertoire was sequenced with immunoSEQ multiplex PCR; TCRdb's copy has only in-frame clones and lacks some. The V and J calls and clone size are taken from that table; D and trimming were inferred from the DNA. The sample contains 250,000 or so clones, roughly nine tenths of which appear only once. This clone showed up just a few times. The sequenced material came from peripheral blood. The sequence was obtained from a woman aged 40-49 years who had recovered from COVID-19.

The CDR3 DNA reads TGTGCCAGCTCACGAGAGTATGGGACAGTCAACACTGAAGCTTTCTTT. Protein: CASSREYGTVNTEAFF. The gene calls are TRBV18 and TRBJ1-1; TRBD1 agrees at 7 bases. CDR1 and CDR2 from the germline V gene are KGHSH and LQKENI. This CDR3 has 16 amino acids. Unmatched junction bases numbered 10, after V lost 4 bases and J lost 2 bases. The full variable domain, rest sourced from reference TRBV18 and TRBJ1-1, is NAGVMQNPRHLVRRRGQEARLRCSPMKGHSHVYWYRQLPEEGLKFMVYLQKENIIDESGMPKERFSAEFPKEGPSILRIQQVVRGDSAAYFCASSREYGTVNTEAFFGQGTRLTVV.